This T cell receptor beta chain was recovered during a study of CD4+ T cells in melanoma. Only in-frame clones appear in the TCRdb table, and some are missing; sequencing was by immunoSEQ multiplex PCR. The repertoire includes about 10,000 clones, about 73% of them detected once, and around 22% sits in the top ten. The CDR3 contains 17 residues. V was cut by 1 base and J by 0 bases, with 13 bases left in between. Germline loops: CDR1 SGHRS, CDR2 YFSETQ. Sequencing input: cells from a culture (not recorded whether cultured in vitro). The clonotype comes from a human donor with melanoma. The chain combines TRBV5-1 with TRBJ2-2; D might be TRBD2 (5 bases). The CDR3 sequence: CASSLRSRGTNTGELFF. CDR3 sequence (DNA): TGCGCCAGCAGCTTGCGTAGTCGAGGGACGAACACCGGGGAGCTGTTTTTT.